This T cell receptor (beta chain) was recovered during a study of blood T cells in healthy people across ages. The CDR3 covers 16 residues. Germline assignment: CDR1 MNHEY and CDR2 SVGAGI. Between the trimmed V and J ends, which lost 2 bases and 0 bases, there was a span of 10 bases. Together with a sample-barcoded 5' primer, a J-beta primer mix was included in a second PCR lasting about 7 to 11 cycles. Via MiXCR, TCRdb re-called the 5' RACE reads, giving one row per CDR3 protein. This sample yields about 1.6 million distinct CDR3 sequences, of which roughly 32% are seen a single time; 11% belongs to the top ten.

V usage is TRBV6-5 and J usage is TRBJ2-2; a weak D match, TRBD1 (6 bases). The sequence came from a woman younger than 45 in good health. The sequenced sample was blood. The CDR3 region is CASSYGGTTNTGELFF. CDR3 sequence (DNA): TGTGCCAGCAGTTACGGGGGCACCACGAACACCGGGGAGCTGTTTTTT.